Given below is one T cell receptor (beta chain) in context. Germline V gene sequence: CDR1 DFQATT, CDR2 SNEGSKA (reference sequence). V lost 0 bases, J lost 0 bases, and 8 bases lay in between. CDR3 size: 14 residues. This sample is part of a study of CD8 T cells in Susac syndrome. Treatment-naive patients with stable or active relapsing-remitting disease served as multiple sclerosis controls. RNA was extracted with the RNeasy kit, and a quantity of about 0.45 to 1 ug was reverse transcribed using random hexamers. Multiplex immunoSEQ PCR targeted 54 Vbeta and 13 Jbeta TCR beta segments. TCRdb reprocessed the immunoSEQ multiplex PCR reads with MiXCR, giving one entry per CDR3 protein. The sample contains around 130,000 distinct CDR3 sequences, around 96% of which appear only once.

V and J are TRBV20-1 and TRBJ1-2; D is undetermined. The sequence came from a human donor with multiple sclerosis. The sample consisted of CD4+ T cells from PBMCs. The CDR3 loop reads CSARDVTSNYGYTF. The CDR3 bases are TGCAGTGCTAGAGATGTGACCTCTAACTATGGCTACACCTTC.